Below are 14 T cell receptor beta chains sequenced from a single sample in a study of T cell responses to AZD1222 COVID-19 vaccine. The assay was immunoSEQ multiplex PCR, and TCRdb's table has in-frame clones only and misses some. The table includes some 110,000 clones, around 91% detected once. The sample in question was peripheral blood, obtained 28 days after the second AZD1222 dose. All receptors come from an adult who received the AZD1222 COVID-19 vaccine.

This chain's CDR3 is CASSFGTGGSYGYTF. The DNA of the CDR3 is TGTGCCAGCAGTTTTGGGACAGGGGGGAGCTATGGCTACACCTTC. The chain is built from TRBV27 and TRBJ1-2; TRBD1 aligns across 11 bases. The CDR3 is 15 residues long. CDR1 and CDR2 from the germline V gene are MNHEY and SMNVEV (reference sequence). The ends lost 3 bases at V and 4 bases at J; junction bases unmatched: 4.

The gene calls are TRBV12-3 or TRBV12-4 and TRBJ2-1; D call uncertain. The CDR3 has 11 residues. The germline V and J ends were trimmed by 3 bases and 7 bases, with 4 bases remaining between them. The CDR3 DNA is TGTGCCAGCAGTTTGAGGAATGAGCAGTTCTTC. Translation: CASSLRNEQFF.

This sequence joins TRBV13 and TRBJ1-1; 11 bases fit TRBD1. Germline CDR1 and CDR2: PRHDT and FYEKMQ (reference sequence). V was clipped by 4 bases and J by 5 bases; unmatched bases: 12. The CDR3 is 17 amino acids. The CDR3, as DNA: TGTGCCAGCAGCTACCGGACAGGGGGCAATTTGTGGACTGAAGCTTTCTTT. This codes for CASSYRTGGNLWTEAFF.

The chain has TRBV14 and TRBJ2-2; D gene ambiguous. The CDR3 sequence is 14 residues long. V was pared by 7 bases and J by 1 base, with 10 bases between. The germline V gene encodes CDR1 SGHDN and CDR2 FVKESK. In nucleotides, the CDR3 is TGTGCCAGCACCCCAGATCTGAACACCGGGGAGCTGTTTTTT. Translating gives CASTPDLNTGELFF.

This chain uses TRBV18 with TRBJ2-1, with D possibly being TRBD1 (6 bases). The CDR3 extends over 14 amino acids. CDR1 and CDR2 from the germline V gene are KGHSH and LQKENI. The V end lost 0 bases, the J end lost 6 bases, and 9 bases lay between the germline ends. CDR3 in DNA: TGTGCCAGCTCACCACCAACAGGGCTCAATGAGCAGTTCTTC. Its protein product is CASSPPTGLNEQFF.

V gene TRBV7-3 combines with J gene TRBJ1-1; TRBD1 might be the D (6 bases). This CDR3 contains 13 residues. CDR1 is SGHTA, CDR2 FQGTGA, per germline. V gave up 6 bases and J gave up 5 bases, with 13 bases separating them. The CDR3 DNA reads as TGTGCCAGCAGTACTCAGGGGAAAACTGAAGCTTTCTTT. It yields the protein CASSTQGKTEAFF.

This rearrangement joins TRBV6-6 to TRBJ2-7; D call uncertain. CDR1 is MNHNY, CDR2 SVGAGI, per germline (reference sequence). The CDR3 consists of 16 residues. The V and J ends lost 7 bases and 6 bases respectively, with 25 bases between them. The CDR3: CASKDGPAELNSEQYF. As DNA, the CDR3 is TGTGCCAGCAAGGACGGGCCGGCTGAGCTGAACTCCGAGCAGTACTTC.

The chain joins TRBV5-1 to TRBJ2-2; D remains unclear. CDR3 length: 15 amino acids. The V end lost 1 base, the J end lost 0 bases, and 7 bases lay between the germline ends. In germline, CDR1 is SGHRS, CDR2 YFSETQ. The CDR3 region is CASSLSTSNTGELFF. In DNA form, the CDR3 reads TGCGCCAGCAGCTTGTCTACATCGAACACCGGGGAGCTGTTTTTT.

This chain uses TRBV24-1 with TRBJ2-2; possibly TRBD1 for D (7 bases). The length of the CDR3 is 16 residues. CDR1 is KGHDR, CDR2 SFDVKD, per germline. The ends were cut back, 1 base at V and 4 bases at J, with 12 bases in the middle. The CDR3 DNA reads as TGTGCCACCAGTGATTTAGTCCAGGGGGGCACCGGGGAGCTGTTTTTT. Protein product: CATSDLVQGGTGELFF.

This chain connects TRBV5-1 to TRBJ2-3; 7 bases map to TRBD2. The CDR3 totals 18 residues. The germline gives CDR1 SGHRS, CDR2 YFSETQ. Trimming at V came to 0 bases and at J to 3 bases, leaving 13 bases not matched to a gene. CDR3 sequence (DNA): TGCGCCAGCAGCTTGGAACCTGCGGGAGACAAATGGACAGATACGCAGTATTTT. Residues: CASSLEPAGDKWTDTQYF.

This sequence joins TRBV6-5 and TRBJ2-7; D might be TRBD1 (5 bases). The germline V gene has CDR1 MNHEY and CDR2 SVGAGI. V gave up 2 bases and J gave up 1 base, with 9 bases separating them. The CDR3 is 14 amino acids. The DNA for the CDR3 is TGTGCCAGCAGTTACACGGACAAATCCTACGAGCAGTACTTC. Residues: CASSYTDKSYEQYF.

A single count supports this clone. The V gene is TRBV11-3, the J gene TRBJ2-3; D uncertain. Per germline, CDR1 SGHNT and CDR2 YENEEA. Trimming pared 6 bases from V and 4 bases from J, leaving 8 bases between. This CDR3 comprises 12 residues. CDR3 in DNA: TGTGCCAGCAGTCCGGCGGCAGATACGCAGTATTTT. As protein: CASSPAADTQYF.

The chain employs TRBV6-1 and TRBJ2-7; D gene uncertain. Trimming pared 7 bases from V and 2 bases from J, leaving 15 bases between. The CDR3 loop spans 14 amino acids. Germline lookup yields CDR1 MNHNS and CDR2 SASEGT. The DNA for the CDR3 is TGTGCCAGCATTAAAGGCGCTGAACCCTACGAGCAGTACTTC. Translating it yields CASIKGAEPYEQYF.

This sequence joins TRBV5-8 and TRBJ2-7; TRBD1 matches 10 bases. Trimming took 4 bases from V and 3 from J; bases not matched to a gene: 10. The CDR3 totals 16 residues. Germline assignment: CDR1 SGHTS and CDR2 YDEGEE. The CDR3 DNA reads TGTGCCAGCAGCCTTGGTGACAGGGGGCGTCTCTACGAGCAGTACTTC. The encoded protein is CASSLGDRGRLYEQYF.